Below, 17 T cell receptor beta chains from the same sample are listed, as sequenced in a study of blood T cell repertoires in COVID-19. Method: immunoSEQ multiplex PCR; TCRdb's copy keeps in-frame clones and lacks some. The data hold 350,000 to 500,000 clones, with about 88% observed a single time. The specimen was PBMCs or T cells enriched from blood (not recorded which). The receptors shown here come from a woman in her late teens or twenties who had been exposed to COVID-19.

This clone was seen only once. The J gene is TRBJ1-4, the V gene TRBV9; possibly TRBD1 for D (6 bases). The germline V and J ends were trimmed by 3 bases and 2 bases, with 8 bases remaining between them. Germline CDR1 is SGDLS and CDR2 is YYNGEE. The CDR3 length is 14 residues. The CDR3 coding sequence is TGTGCCAGCAGCGCCAGGGGTACTAATGAAAAACTGTTTTTT. This codes for CASSARGTNEKLFF.

This clone has only a few counts. This chain connects TRBV10-3 to TRBJ2-5; 7 bases line up with TRBD1. V shed 3 bases, J shed 4 bases, and the junction held 5 bases outside the gene matches. The CDR3 loop spans 14 amino acids. Germline CDR1 reads ENHRY; CDR2 reads SYGVKD. For the CDR3, the DNA is TGTGCCATCAGTGAAATGGCAGGGGGAGAGACCCAGTACTTC. Translation gives CAISEMAGGETQYF.

This chain links TRBV6-2 or TRBV6-3 with TRBJ2-1; D might be TRBD2 (5 bases). Germline V gene lookup returns CDR1 MNHEY and CDR2 SVGEGT. CDR3 length: 16 amino acids. Deletions cut 2 bases from V and 1 base from J, with 12 bases between. This CDR3 is CASSYGGLASYNEQFF. The CDR3 DNA is TGTGCCAGCAGTTACGGTGGGCTAGCTTCCTACAATGAGCAGTTCTTC.

The rearrangement links TRBV5-1 to TRBJ2-5; 7 bases agree with TRBD1. The CDR3 runs 17 residues. Germline V gene data show CDR1 as SGHRS and CDR2 as YFSETQ. With V trimmed by 1 base and J by 1 base, 10 bases remained unmatched. CDR3 loop: CASSLPIGDSTQETQYF. The CDR3 DNA follows: TGCGCCAGCAGCTTGCCAATTGGGGACAGTACCCAAGAGACCCAGTACTTC.

The chain links TRBV27 to TRBJ2-7; D may be TRBD2 (6 bases). V lost 0 bases, J lost 7 bases, and 7 bases lay in between. CDR1 is MNHEY, CDR2 SMNVEV, per germline (reference sequence). The length of the CDR3 is 12 residues. The CDR3 is CASSLSGREQYF. The CDR3 DNA reads TGTGCCAGCAGTTTATCAGGGAGGGAGCAGTACTTC.

A single count supports this clone. The rearrangement joins TRBV7-9 to TRBJ2-2; D is perhaps TRBD2 (6 bases). Germline V lookup: CDR1 SEHNR, CDR2 FQNEAQ (reference sequence). This CDR3 has 14 residues. V was pared by 4 bases and J by 1 base, with 7 bases between. CDR3 bases: TGTGCCAGCAGCTCGGGGGAGAACACCGGGGAGCTGTTTTTT. The encoded protein is CASSSGENTGELFF.

The chain joins TRBV18 to TRBJ2-2; TRBD1 matches 10 bases. CDR3 length equals 17 residues. J was trimmed by 2 bases and V by 0 bases; bases with no gene match: 3. Germline V gene sequence: CDR1 KGHSH, CDR2 LQKENI. The CDR3 DNA sequence: TGTGCCAGCTCACCACCGGGACAGGGGCTAAACACCGGGGAGCTGTTTTTT. The encoded protein is CASSPPGQGLNTGELFF.

The chain recombines TRBV3-1 (or the pseudogene TRBV3-2) with TRBJ1-4; D gene unclear. V was cut by 1 base and J by 6 bases, with 12 bases left in between. The CDR3 spans 15 residues. Germline V lookup: CDR1 LGHDT, CDR2 YNNKEL (reference sequence). The CDR3 loop is CASSQVLESDEKLFF. The DNA for the CDR3 is TGTGCCAGCAGCCAAGTGTTGGAGAGTGATGAAAAACTGTTTTTT.

This clone showed up just a few times. The rearrangement joins TRBV18 to TRBJ2-1, with 14 positions matching TRBD2. CDR1 is KGHSH and CDR2 is LQKENI in the germline V gene. The CDR3 sequence is 16 residues long. V gave up 0 bases and J gave up 6 bases; unmatched junction bases: 1. Here the CDR3 reads CASSPPGLAGANEQFF. In DNA, the CDR3 is TGTGCCAGCTCACCACCGGGACTAGCGGGAGCCAATGAGCAGTTCTTC.

The rearrangement uses TRBV12-5 and TRBJ2-1; 8 nucleotides line up with TRBD1. The CDR3 sequence is 17 residues long. Germline V gene data show CDR1 as LGHNT and CDR2 as FRNRAP. V was pared by 0 bases and J by 3 bases, with 7 bases of the junction left unmatched. The CDR3 region is CASGLVTGANYYNEQFF. CDR3 sequence (DNA): TGTGCTAGTGGTTTGGTGACAGGGGCGAACTACTACAATGAGCAGTTCTTC.

This chain uses TRBV6-6 with TRBJ1-5, with D hard to call. The V end lost 7 bases, the J end lost 5 bases, and 12 bases lay between the germline ends. The CDR3 is 13 residues long. CDR1 is MNHNY and CDR2 is SVGAGI in the germline V gene (reference sequence). The CDR3 here is CASTEGSDQPQHF. CDR3 coding DNA: TGTGCCAGCACCGAGGGCAGCGATCAGCCCCAGCATTTT.

The rearrangement links TRBV11-2 to TRBJ2-1, with D perhaps TRBD1 (5 bases). V dropped 6 bases and J dropped 0 bases, with 15 bases sitting between them. Germline V CDR1 and CDR2: SGHAT, FQNNGV. The CDR3 extends over 16 amino acids. This chain's CDR3 is CASRVTGLSSYNEQFF. The DNA for the CDR3 is TGTGCCAGCAGGGTAACAGGTCTCAGCTCCTACAATGAGCAGTTCTTC.

The rearrangement uses TRBV10-3 and TRBJ1-2; D remains unclear. Germline V gives CDR1 ENHRY, CDR2 SYGVKD. V lost 2 bases, J lost 5 bases, and 21 bases lay in between. This CDR3 is built from 17 residues. The CDR3 sequence: CAISEPTQPFVGYGYTF. The CDR3 DNA follows: TGTGCCATCAGTGAGCCGACCCAGCCTTTTGTCGGGTATGGCTACACCTTC.

The chain joins TRBV28 to TRBJ2-7; 8 bases are a match to TRBD2. The germline CDR1 and CDR2 sequences are MDHEN and SYDVKM. This CDR3 has 13 amino acids. Losses at the gene ends were 6 bases for V and 4 bases for J; bases not matched to a gene: 5. CDR3: CASSSGGSYEQYF. The CDR3 DNA reads as TGTGCCAGCAGCTCGGGGGGGTCGTACGAGCAGTACTTC.

The chain joins TRBV28 to TRBJ1-1; 10 bases are shared with TRBD1. The CDR3 consists of 18 residues. Germline loops: CDR1 MDHEN, CDR2 SYDVKM. Trimming removed 6 bases from V and 2 bases from J; junction bases left unmatched: 15. CDR3 bases: TGTGCCAGCAGGAATATACCGGGACAGGGGATTATTAACACTGAAGCTTTCTTT. It yields the protein CASRNIPGQGIINTEAFF.

The gene calls are TRBV7-2 and TRBJ2-3; 10 nucleotides match TRBD2. The V segment lost 1 base and the J segment 5 bases; nucleotides outside the gene matches: 12. The germline CDR1 and CDR2 sequences are SGHTA and FQGNSA. CDR3 length: 18 amino acids. The CDR3 bases are TGTGCCAGCAGCTTAGTTACCCAACTAGCGGGAAACAGAGATACGCAGTATTTT. Its translation: CASSLVTQLAGNRDTQYF.

J is TRBJ2-7 and V is TRBV15; weak D call: TRBD1 (6 bases). The CDR3 spans 14 residues. Germline-derived CDR1 and CDR2 are LNHNV and YYDKDF (reference sequence). The germline V and J ends were trimmed by 5 bases and 2 bases, with 13 bases remaining between them. For the CDR3, the DNA is TGTGCCACCAGCGAAGGACAGTTCGCCTACGAGCAGTACTTC. Its translation: CATSEGQFAYEQYF.